This T cell receptor (beta chain) was identified during a study of T cell responses to AZD1222 COVID-19 vaccine. Whole-study findings and limits: Distributed over spike, vaccine-associated CD4 TCRs predominated at 160-218 and 743-854. At study baseline, merely roughly 6 AZD1222 recipients were seropositive.

As to this clone: What it binds is unknown.

From germline, CDR1 is SGHRS and CDR2 YFSETQ. The CDR3 spans 13 residues. V trimming: 9 bases; J trimming: 5 bases; junction bases outside the gene matches: 7. Some clones are missing from TCRdb's copy, which holds only in-frame ones; the method was immunoSEQ multiplex PCR. The repertoire holds approximately 270,000 clones, with approximately 94% as singletons. Timing groups of about 4 and about 12 weeks for second doses were pooled. The sequence was obtained from an adult who received the AZD1222 COVID-19 vaccine. The genes are TRBV5-1 and TRBJ1-5; 8 bases are a match to TRBD1. The source was peripheral blood, collected 28 days after the second AZD1222 dose. The CDR3 protein is CANPDRDYQPQHF. As DNA, the CDR3 is TGCGCCAACCCGGACAGGGATTATCAGCCCCAGCATTTT.